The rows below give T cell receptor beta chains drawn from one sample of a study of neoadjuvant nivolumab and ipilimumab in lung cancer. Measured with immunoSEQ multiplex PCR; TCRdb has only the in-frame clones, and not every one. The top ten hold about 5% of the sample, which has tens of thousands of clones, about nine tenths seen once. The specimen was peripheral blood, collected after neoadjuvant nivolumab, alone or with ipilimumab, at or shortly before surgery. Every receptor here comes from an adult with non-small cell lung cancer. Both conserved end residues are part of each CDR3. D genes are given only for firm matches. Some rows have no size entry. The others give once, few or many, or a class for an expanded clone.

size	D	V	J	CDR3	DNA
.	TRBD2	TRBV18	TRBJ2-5	CASSPISGAGLVGQQETQYF	TGTGCCAGCTCACCGATTAGCGGGGCAGGCCTGGTGGGTCAACAAGAGACCCAGTACTTC
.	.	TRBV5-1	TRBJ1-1	CASSSDRLNTEAFF	TGCGCCAGCAGCTCCGACAGACTAAACACTGAAGCTTTCTTT
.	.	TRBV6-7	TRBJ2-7	CASSYLQGGSYEQYF	TGTGCCAGCAGTTACTTACAGGGAGGGTCCTACGAGCAGTACTTC
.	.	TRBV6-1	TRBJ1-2	CASRKDVPGYTF	TGTGCCAGCAGAAAGGACGTCCCTGGCTACACCTTC
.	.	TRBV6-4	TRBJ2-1	CASSDWAGLLLYNEQFF	TGTGCCAGCAGTGACTGGGCGGGTCTACTACTCTACAATGAGCAGTTCTTC
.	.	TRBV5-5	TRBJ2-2	CASSFGGGTNTGELFF	TGTGCCAGCAGCTTTGGAGGGGGGACGAACACCGGGGAGCTGTTTTTT
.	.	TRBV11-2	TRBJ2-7	CASSPRSTGYEQYF	TGTGCCAGCAGCCCTAGATCGACAGGCTACGAGCAGTACTTC
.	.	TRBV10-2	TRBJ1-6	CASSESRYRQPNSPLHF	TGCGCCAGCAGTGAGTCGAGATATCGACAGCCCAATTCACCCCTCCACTTT
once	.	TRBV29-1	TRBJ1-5	CSVVTGVGRPQHF	TGCAGCGTTGTAACAGGAGTTGGTAGGCCCCAGCATTTT
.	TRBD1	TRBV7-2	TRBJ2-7	CASSLGTGTEQYF	TGTGCCAGCAGCTTAGGGACAGGCACCGAGCAGTACTTC
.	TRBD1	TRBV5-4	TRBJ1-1	CASSHMGQMNTEAFF	TGTGCCAGCAGCCATATGGGACAGATGAACACTGAAGCTTTCTTT
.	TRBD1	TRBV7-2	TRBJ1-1	CASRRTGGGSEAFF	TGTGCCAGCAGGCGTACAGGGGGCGGCTCTGAAGCTTTCTTT
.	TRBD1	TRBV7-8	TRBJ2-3	CASSPDRGQDTQYF	TGTGCCAGCAGCCCGGACAGGGGGCAGGATACGCAGTATTTT
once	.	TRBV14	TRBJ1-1	CASSLLGAGGLTEAFF	TGTGCCAGCAGCCTCCTCGGGGCAGGTGGTCTCACTGAAGCTTTCTTT
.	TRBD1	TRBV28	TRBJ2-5	CASSLEQGNQETQYF	TGTGCCAGCAGTTTAGAACAGGGGAATCAAGAGACCCAGTACTTC
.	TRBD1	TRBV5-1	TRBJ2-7	CASATWTGPYEQYF	TGCGCCAGCGCAACTTGGACAGGTCCCTACGAGCAGTACTTC
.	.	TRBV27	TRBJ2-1	CASSSGRRPPYNEQFF	TGTGCCAGCTCCTCAGGAAGGAGGCCCCCCTACAATGAGCAGTTCTTC
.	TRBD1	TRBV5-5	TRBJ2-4	CASSAGTGVPNIQYF	TGTGCCAGCAGCGCAGGGACAGGGGTCCCAAACATTCAGTACTTC
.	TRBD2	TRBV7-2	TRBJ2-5	CASSLQLAEIQETQYF	TGTGCCAGCAGCTTACAACTAGCGGAGATACAAGAGACCCAGTACTTC
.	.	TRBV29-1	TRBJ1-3	CSVEVVGNTIYF	TGCAGCGTTGAAGTGGTGGGAAACACCATATATTTT
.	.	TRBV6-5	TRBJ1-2	CASSYGEGGYTF	TGTGCCAGCAGTTACGGGGAGGGCGGCTACACCTTC
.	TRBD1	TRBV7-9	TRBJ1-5	CASSLGGTGMEPQHF	TGTGCCAGCAGCTTAGGCGGGACAGGGATGGAGCCCCAGCATTTT
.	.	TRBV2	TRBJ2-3	CASTLIVDTQYF	TGTGCCAGCACCCTGATCGTAGATACGCAGTATTTT
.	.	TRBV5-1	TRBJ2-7	CASSLYSGHTGNEQYF	TGCGCCAGCAGCCTCTATTCGGGGCATACCGGGAACGAGCAGTACTTC
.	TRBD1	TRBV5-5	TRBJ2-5	CASSLTGVETQYF	TGTGCCAGCAGCCTGACAGGGGTCGAGACCCAGTACTTC
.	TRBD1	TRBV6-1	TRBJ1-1	CASRGQPNTEAFF	TGTGCCAGCAGGGGACAGCCTAACACTGAAGCTTTCTTT
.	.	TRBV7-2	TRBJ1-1	CASSLQGENTEAFF	TGTGCCAGCAGCCTCCAGGGCGAGAACACTGAAGCTTTCTTT
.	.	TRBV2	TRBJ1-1	CASSRTLNTEAFF	TGTGCCAGCAGCCGGACTTTGAACACTGAAGCTTTCTTT
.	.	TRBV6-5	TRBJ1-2	CASSYSTENYGYTF	TGTGCCAGCAGTTACTCGACAGAGAACTATGGCTACACCTTC
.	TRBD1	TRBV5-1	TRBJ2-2	CASSLGQGASTGELFF	TGCGCCAGCAGCTTGGGGCAGGGGGCGAGCACCGGGGAGCTGTTTTTT
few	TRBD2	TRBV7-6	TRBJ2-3	CASSLVGGGGWTDTQYF	TGTGCCAGCAGCTTAGTTGGGGGGGGAGGTTGGACAGATACGCAGTATTTT
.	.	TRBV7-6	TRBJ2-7	CASSPIGTSYEQYF	TGTGCCAGCAGTCCGATCGGGACCTCCTACGAGCAGTACTTC